A single T cell receptor (beta chain) is shown here with its context. This sample was included in a study of OX40 agonist ivuxolimab in advanced cancers. The table came from immunoSEQ multiplex PCR; TCRdb's copy has only in-frame clones and leaves some out. The sample contains some 13,000 clones, more than 75% of which appear only once. The V gene's germline CDR1 is WSHSY and CDR2 SAAADI. The CDR3 has 17 amino acids. J gave up 6 bases and V 1 base, and 8 bases lay outside the gene matches. The sample was CD4+ or CD8+ T cells sorted from blood, taken in a trial of the OX40 agonist ivuxolimab. The chain links TRBV10-2 to TRBJ1-6; 8 bases align to TRBD1. The clonotype was recovered from an adult with an advanced solid tumor such as melanoma, head and neck, liver or kidney cancer. The CDR3 sequence is CASSEFLLDRGNSPLHF. The DNA of the CDR3 is TGCGCCAGCAGTGAGTTCCTACTCGACAGGGGTAATTCACCCCTCCACTTT.